A single sample is the source of the 8 T cell receptor beta chains below, sequenced in a study of identical twins. TCRdb redid the calling of the 5' RACE reads with MiXCR, one entry per CDR3 protein. In the table there are some 630,000 distinct CDR3 sequences, just over 7% of which are singletons. This same sample was also taken into another study, of yellow fever vaccine responses in identical twins.

The specimen sequenced was PBMCs. Source of these receptors: a woman aged 18-30 years in good health.

This clonotype was counted between two and nine times. The rearrangement joins TRBV20-1 to TRBJ1-2; TRBD1 agrees at 8 bases. V trimming: 0 bases; J trimming: 8 bases; junction bases outside the gene matches: 8. The CDR3 covers 14 residues. The V gene's germline CDR1 is DFQATT and CDR2 SNEGSKA (reference sequence). CDR3 nucleotides: TGCAGTGCTAGAGACCCCGGGACAGGAAGAGGCTACACCTTC. Its protein is CSARDPGTGRGYTF.

This clonotype was found many times. This sequence joins TRBV20-1 and TRBJ2-7; 9 nucleotides match TRBD1. J was trimmed by 4 bases and V by 2 bases; bases with no gene match: 6. CDR3 length: 14 amino acids. Germline lookup yields CDR1 DFQATT and CDR2 SNEGSKA (reference sequence). The CDR3 reads CSARPGQGRYEQYF. The CDR3 DNA follows: TGCAGTGCTAGACCGGGACAGGGAAGGTACGAGCAGTACTTC.

This clonotype was observed many times. V gene TRBV2 combines with J gene TRBJ2-5, with D unclear. V was trimmed by 4 bases and J by 3 bases, leaving 6 bases between them. Germline loops: CDR1 SNHLY, CDR2 FYNNEI. The CDR3 totals 12 residues. The CDR3 region is CASSGIEETQYF. The CDR3 coding sequence is TGTGCCAGCAGTGGCATAGAAGAGACCCAGTACTTC.

This clonotype was detected a few times. CDR3 residues: CASSLAHSGTYNEQFF. As DNA, the CDR3 is TGTGCCAGCAGCTTAGCTCATAGCGGGACTTACAATGAGCAGTTCTTC. This chain uses TRBV7-8 with TRBJ2-1; TRBD2 aligns across 8 bases. This CDR3 has 16 amino acids. Trimming cost V 0 bases and J 4 bases; bases outside gene matches: 5. Germline CDR1 reads SGHVS; CDR2 reads FQNEAQ.

This clonotype was seen at least ten times. V gene TRBV10-3 combines with J gene TRBJ2-7; D is possibly TRBD1 or TRBD2 (5 bases each). There are 14 residues in the CDR3. CDR1 is ENHRY and CDR2 is SYGVKD in the germline V gene. V lost 5 bases to trimming and J lost 5 bases, with 16 bases between them. In DNA, the CDR3 is TGTGCCATCAGTTGGGACGGCCAAACGGACGAGCAGTACTTC. Protein: CAISWDGQTDEQYF.

This clonotype was counted a few times. The chain couples TRBV4-1 to TRBJ2-3; D perhaps matches TRBD2 (7 bases). Germline lookup yields CDR1 MGHRA and CDR2 YSYEKL. V was clipped by 3 bases and J by 8 bases, with 15 bases between them. CDR3 length equals 14 residues. The CDR3 DNA is TGCGCCAGCAGCCAGCTATTGGGAGGGGGTACGCAGTATTTT. This encodes CASSQLLGGGTQYF.

The chain carries TRBV5-1 and TRBJ1-2; TRBD1 is a possible D gene (6 bases). The germline V and J ends were trimmed by 7 bases and 6 bases, with 19 bases remaining between them. This CDR3 is built from 14 residues. Germline CDR1 is SGHRS and CDR2 is YFSETQ. CDR3 DNA: TGCGCCAGCTCGTTTGAGGGGGACATCCATGGCTACACCTTC. This encodes CASSFEGDIHGYTF.

There are many counts of this clonotype. The CDR3 loop reads CSVGWEFTDTQYF. The CDR3 DNA sequence: TGCAGCGTTGGATGGGAGTTCACAGATACGCAGTATTTT. The chain uses TRBV29-1 and TRBJ2-3; D possibly corresponds to TRBD2 (5 bases). CDR1 is SQVTM and CDR2 is ANQGSEA in the germline V gene. This CDR3 has 13 residues. Trimming removed 4 bases at V and 2 bases at J, with 10 bases between.